This is a list of T cell receptor beta chains from one sample in a study of glioma-infiltrating T cells. MiXCR, run by TCRdb on the multiplex PCR reads, gives a single entry per CDR3 protein. Of around 97,000 distinct CDR3 sequences in the sample, around 28% were seen once. The sample taken for sequencing was glioma tissue, nonneoplastic brain tissue, or PBMCs (not recorded which). The receptors shown here come from a human donor with low-grade glioma or glioblastoma, undergoing nonglioma brain surgery, or in good health (not recorded which). CDR3s include the opening cysteine and the closing phenylalanine or tryptophan. Each record gives: CDR3 protein, CDR3 DNA, V gene, clone size, D gene, CDR3 length, J gene. The D gene is left open where the match is weak. Clone size is given for some rows only: seen once, a few or many times, or a class if the clone is expanded.

CATGTSGYRELFF	TGTGCCACAGGAACTAGCGGGTATAGGGAGCTGTTTTTT	TRBV24-1	many	TRBD2	13	TRBJ2-2
CASSTIRDTMNTGELFF	TGTGCCAGCAGCACAATACGGGACACGATGAACACCGGGGAGCTGTTTTTT	TRBV6-1	many	-	17	TRBJ2-2
CASSYSGQPETQYF	TGTGCCAGCAGTTACTCCGGGCAACCAGAGACCCAGTACTTC	TRBV6-6	few	-	14	TRBJ2-5
CDSSRNLAGGTDTQYF	TGCGACAGCAGCCGCAACCTAGCGGGGGGCACAGATACGCAGTATTTT	TRBV4-1	once	TRBD2	16	TRBJ2-3
CASSSKIGVFGYTF	TGTGCCAGCAGCTCAAAAATCGGGGTGTTCGGCTACACCTTC	TRBV13	few	-	14	TRBJ1-2
CAWSWIGDTEAFF	TGTGCCTGGAGTTGGATAGGGGACACTGAAGCTTTCTTT	TRBV30	few	-	13	TRBJ1-1
CASSANTGTEAFF	TGTGCCAGCAGCGCAAACACAGGCACTGAAGCTTTCTTT	TRBV7-3	-	-	13	TRBJ1-1
CASRTGESPLHF	TGTGCCAGCAGGACAGGGGAATCACCCCTCCACTTT	TRBV28	many	TRBD1	12	TRBJ1-6
CASSDTSNTGELFF	TGTGCCAGTAGTGACACTTCGAACACCGGGGAGCTGTTTTTT	TRBV19	-	-	14	TRBJ2-2
CATRGGTPYQETQYF	TGTGCCACCAGGGGAGGGACGCCCTACCAAGAGACCCAGTACTTC	TRBV24-1	-	TRBD2	15	TRBJ2-5
CASRKRGLSSYEQYF	TGTGCCAGCAGGAAAAGGGGTCTTAGCTCCTACGAGCAGTACTTC	TRBV6-1	-	-	15	TRBJ2-7
CATRSGLAGESDTQYF	TGTGCCACCCGTTCGGGGCTAGCGGGGGAATCAGATACGCAGTATTTT	TRBV24-1	few	TRBD2	16	TRBJ2-3
CASSHLATDTQYF	TGCGCCAGCAGCCACCTCGCGACAGATACGCAGTATTTT	TRBV4-3	many	-	13	TRBJ2-3
CASSFLSGGAYNEQFF	TGCGCCAGCAGCTTCCTCAGCGGGGGGGCCTACAATGAGCAGTTCTTC	TRBV5-1	few	TRBD2	16	TRBJ2-1
CASIRVRAGTEAFF	TGTGCCAGCATTAGGGTCCGGGCCGGCACTGAAGCTTTCTTT	TRBV2	-	-	14	TRBJ1-1